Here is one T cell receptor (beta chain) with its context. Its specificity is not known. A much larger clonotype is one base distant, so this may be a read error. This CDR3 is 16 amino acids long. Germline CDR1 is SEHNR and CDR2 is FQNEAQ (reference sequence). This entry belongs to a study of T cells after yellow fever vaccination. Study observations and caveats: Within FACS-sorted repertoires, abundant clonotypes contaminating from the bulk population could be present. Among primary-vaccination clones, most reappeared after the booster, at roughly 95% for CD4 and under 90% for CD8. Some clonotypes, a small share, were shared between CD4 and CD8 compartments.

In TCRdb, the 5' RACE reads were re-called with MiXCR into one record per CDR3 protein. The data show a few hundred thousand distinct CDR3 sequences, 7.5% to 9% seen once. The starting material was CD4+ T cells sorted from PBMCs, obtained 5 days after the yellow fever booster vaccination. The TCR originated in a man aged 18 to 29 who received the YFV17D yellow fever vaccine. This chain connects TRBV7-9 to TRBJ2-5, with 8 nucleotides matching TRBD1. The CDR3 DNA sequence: TGTGCCAGCAGCTCCTCTAGGACAGGGAGGAGGGAGACCCTGTACTTC. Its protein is CASSSSRTGRRETLYF.